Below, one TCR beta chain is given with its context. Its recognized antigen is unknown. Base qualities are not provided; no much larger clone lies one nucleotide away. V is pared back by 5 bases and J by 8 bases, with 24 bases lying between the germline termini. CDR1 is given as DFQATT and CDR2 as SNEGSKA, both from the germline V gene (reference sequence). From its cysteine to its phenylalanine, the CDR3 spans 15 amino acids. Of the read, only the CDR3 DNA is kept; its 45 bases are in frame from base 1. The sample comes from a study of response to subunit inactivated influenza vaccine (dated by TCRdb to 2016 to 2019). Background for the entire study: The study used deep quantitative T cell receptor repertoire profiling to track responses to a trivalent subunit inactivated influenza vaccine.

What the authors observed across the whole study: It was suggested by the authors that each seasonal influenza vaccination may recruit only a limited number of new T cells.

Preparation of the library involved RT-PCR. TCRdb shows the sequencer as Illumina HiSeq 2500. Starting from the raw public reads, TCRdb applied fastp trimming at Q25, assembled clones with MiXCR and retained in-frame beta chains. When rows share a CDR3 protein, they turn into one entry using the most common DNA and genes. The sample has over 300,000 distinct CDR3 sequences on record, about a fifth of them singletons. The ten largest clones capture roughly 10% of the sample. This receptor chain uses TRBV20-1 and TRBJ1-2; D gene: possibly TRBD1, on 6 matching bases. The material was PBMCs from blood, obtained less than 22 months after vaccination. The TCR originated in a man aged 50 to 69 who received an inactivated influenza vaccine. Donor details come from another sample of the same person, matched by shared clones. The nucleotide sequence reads TGCAGTGCTCCCATGCCCGGGACACCCAACTGGGGCTACACCTTC. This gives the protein CSAPMPGTPNWGYTF.